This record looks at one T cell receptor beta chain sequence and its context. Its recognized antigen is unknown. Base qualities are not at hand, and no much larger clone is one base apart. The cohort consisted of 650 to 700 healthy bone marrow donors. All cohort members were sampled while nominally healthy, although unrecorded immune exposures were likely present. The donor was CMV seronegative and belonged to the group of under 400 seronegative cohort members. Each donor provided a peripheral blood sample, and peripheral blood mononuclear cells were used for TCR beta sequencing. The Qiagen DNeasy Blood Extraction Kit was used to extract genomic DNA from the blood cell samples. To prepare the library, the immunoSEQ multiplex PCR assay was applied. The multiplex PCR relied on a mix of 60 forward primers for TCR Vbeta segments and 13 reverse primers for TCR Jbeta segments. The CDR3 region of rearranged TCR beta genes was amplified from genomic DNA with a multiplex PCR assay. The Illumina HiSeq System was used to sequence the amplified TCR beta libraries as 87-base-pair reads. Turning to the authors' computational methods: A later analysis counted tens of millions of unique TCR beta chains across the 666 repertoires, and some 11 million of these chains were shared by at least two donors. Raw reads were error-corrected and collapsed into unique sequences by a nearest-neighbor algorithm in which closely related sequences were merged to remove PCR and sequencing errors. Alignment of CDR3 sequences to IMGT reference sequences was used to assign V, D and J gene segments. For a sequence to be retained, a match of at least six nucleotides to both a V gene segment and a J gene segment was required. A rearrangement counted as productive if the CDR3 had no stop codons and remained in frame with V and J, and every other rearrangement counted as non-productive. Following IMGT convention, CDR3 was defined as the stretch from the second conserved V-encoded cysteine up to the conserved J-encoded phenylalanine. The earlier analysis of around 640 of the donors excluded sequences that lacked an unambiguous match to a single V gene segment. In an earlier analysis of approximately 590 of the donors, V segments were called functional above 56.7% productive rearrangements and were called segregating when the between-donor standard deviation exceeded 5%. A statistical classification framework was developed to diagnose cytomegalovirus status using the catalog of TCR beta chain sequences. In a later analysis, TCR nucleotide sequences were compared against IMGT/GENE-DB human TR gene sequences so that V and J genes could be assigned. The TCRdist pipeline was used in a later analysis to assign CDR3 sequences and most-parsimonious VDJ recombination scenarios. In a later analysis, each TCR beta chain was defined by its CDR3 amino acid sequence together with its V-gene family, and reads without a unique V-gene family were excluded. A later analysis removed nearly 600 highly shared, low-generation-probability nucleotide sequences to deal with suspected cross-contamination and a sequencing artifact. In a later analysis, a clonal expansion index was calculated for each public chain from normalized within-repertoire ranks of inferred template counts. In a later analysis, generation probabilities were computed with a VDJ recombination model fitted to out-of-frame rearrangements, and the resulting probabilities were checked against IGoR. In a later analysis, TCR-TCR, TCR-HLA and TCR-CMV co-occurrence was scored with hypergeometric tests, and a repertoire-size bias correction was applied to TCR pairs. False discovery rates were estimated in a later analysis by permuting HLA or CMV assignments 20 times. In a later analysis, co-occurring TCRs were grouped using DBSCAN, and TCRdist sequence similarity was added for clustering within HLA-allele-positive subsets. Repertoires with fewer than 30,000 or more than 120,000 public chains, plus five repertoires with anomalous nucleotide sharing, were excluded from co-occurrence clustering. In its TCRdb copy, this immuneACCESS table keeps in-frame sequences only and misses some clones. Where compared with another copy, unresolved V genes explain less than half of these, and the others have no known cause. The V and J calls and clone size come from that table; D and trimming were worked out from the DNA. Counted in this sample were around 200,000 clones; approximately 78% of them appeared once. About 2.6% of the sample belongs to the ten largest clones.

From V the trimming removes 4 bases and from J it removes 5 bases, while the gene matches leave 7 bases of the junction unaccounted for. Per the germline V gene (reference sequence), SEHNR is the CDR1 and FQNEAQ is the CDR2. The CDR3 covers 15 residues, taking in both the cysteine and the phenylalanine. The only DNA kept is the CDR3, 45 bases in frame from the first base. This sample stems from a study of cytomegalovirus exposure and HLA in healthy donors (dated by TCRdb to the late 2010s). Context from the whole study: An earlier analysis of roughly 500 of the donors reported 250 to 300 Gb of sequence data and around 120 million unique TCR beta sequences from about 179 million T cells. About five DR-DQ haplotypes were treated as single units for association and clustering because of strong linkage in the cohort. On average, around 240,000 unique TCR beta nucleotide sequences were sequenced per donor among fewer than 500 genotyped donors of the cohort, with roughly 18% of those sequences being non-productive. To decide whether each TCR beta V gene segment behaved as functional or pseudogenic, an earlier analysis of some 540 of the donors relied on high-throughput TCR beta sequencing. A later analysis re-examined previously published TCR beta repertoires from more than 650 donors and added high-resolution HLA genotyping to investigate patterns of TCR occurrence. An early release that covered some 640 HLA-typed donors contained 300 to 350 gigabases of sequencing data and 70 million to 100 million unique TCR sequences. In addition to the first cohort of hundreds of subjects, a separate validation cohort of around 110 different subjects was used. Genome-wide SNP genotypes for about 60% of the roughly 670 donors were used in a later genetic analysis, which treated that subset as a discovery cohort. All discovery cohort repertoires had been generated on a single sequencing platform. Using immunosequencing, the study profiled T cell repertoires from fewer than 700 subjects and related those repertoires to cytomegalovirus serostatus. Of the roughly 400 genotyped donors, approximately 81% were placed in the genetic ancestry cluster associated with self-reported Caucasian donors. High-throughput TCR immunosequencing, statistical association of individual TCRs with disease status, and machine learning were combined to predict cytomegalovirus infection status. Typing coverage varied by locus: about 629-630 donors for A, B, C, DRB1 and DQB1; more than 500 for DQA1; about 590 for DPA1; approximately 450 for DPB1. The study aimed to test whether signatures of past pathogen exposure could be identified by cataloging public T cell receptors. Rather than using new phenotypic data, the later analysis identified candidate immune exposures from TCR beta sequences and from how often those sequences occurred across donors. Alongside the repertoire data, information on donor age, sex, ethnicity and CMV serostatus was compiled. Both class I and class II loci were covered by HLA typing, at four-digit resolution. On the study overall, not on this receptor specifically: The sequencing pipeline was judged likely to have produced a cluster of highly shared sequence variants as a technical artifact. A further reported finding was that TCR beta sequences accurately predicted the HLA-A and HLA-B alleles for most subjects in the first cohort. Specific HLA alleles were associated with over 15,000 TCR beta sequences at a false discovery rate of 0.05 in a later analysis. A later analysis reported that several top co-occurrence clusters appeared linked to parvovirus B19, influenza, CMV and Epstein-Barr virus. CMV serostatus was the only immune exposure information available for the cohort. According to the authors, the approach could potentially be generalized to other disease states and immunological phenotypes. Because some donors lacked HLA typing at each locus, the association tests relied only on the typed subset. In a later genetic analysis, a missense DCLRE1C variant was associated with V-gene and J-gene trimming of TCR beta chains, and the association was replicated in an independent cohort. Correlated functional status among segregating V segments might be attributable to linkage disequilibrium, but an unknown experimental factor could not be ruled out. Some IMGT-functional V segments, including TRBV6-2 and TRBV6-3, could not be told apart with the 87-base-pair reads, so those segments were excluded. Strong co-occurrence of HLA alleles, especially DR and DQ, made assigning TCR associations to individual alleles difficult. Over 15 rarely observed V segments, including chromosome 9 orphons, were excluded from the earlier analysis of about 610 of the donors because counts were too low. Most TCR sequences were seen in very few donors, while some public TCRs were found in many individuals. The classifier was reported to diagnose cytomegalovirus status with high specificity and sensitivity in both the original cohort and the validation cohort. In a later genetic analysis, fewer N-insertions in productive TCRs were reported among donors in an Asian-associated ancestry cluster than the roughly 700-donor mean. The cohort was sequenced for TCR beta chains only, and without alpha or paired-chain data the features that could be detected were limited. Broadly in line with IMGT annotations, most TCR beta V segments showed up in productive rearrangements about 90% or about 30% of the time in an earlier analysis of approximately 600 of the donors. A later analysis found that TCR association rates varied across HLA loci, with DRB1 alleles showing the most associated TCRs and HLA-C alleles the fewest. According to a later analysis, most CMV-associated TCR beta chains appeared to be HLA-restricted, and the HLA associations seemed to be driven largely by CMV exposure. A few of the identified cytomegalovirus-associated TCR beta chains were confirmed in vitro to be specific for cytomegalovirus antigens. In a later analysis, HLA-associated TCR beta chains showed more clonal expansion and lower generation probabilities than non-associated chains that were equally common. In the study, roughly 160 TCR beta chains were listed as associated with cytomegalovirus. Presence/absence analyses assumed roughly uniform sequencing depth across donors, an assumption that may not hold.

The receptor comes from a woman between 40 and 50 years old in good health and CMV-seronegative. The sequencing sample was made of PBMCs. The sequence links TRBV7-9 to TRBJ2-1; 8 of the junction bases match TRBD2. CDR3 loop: CASSSLAGLNNEQFF. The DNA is TGTGCCAGCAGCTCCTTAGCGGGACTAAACAATGAGCAGTTCTTC.